This T cell receptor beta chain was sequenced in a study of shared clonotypes between healthy human individuals. The wider study: Contributing individuals were two females and three males aged 18 to 49.

Donors comprised healthy HIV-negative adults lacking recent acute infections or vaccinations. A CD45RA-negative memory subset and a CD45RA+ naive subset were separated from the CD4+ cells. Every immunoSEQ plate was one replicate of a subset's evenly spread DNA. Sequencing was performed with immunoSEQ multiplex PCR; in TCRdb, only in-frame clones are kept and a portion is missing. This sample yields around 700,000 clones, of which about 78% are seen a single time; less than 2% belongs to the top ten. After removal of 4 bases from V and 9 bases from J, the junction contained 23 bases not matched to a gene. This CDR3 has 19 residues.

Material: memory CD4+ T cells sorted from blood. The subset was: CD45RA-negative fraction. The V and J genes are TRBV23-1 and TRBJ2-1, with 8 bases aligning to TRBD1. TRBV23-1 is flagged as an ORF with uncertain function. The receptor was derived from a woman in her 30s in good health. The CDR3 sequence: CASSPGRPKGRGRRGEQFF. For the CDR3, the DNA is TGCGCCAGCAGTCCAGGGCGGCCAAAGGGCAGGGGGCGCAGGGGTGAGCAGTTCTTC.